This TCR beta chain was sequenced during a study of T cells after yellow fever vaccination. This clonotype was seen ten or more times. Researchers made TCR cDNA using 5'RACE template switching, and this step added a universal primer site and UMIs. MiXCR, run by TCRdb on the 5' RACE reads, gives a single entry per CDR3 protein. This sample has 230,000 or so distinct CDR3 sequences, with roughly 3.5% found just once. V lost 0 bases to trimming and J lost 4 bases, with 12 bases between them. The CDR3 is made up of 16 amino acids. Per the germline V gene, CDR1 is MGHRA and CDR2 is YSYEKL. The source is a man aged 18 to 35 who received the YFV17D yellow fever vaccine. The rearrangement joins TRBV4-1 to TRBJ1-4; D is undetermined. Sequencing was performed on PBMCs, taken 15 days after the yellow fever booster vaccination. The CDR3 coding sequence is TGCGCCAGCAGCCAAGATTGGGCAGGAGATAATGAAAAACTGTTTTTT. Residues: CASSQDWAGDNEKLFF.